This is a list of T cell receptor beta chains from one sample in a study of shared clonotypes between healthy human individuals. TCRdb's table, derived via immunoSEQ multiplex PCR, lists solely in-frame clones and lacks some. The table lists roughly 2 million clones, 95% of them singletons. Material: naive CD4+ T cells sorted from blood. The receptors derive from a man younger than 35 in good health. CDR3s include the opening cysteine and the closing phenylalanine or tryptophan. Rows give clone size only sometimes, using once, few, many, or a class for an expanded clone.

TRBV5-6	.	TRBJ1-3	CASTNWEGANTIYF
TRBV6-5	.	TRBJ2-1	CASRLGTLGNEQFF
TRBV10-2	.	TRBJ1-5	CASGGWGKNQPQHF
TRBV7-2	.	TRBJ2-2	CASSLQGNTGELFF
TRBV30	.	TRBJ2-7	CAWSVLAEQYF
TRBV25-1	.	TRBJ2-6	CASSGFSGSGANVLTF
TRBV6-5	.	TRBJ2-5	CASSYGSGGPGETQYF
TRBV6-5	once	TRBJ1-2	CASRETGSYGYTF
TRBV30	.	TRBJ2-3	CAWSVISGRVLGTDTQYF
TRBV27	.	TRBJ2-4	CASSSLPGQGTRVKNIQYF
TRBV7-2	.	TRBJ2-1	CASSSGRSSYNEQFF
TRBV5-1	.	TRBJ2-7	CASSTSEGAYEQYF
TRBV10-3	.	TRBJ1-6	CAISESLDGFNSPLHF
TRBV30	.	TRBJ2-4	CAWGPQGLAKNIQYF
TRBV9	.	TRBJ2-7	CASSPKPGQIYYEQYF
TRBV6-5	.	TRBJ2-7	CASSAGRAYEQYF
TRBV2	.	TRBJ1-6	CASSWGKGSSNSPLHF
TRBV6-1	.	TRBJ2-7	CASSPGQTPWEQYF
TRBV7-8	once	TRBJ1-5	CASSLSGQNSNQPQHF
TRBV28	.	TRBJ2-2	CASSPGQGMRRELFF
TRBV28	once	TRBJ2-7	CASSPPMGQSGGYEQYF
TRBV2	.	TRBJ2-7	CASSVNYEQYF
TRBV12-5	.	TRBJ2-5	CASGLSSSQETQYF
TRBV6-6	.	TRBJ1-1	CASSEQGNTEAFF
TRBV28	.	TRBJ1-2	CASNPPWGSDYGYTF
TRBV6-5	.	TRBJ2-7	CASSRQGSYEQYF
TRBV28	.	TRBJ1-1	CASRIQVNTEAFF
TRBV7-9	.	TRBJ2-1	CASSLSGRGENEQFF
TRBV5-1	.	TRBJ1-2	CASSFDDRGYTF
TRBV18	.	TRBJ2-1	CASSPGLAGGQTVF
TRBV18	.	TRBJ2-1	CASSPRDNEQFF
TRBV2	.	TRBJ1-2	CASSEFGQTYGYTF
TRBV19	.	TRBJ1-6	CASSPGQGFSPLHF
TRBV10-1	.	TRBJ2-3	CASSESGDSYTDTQYF
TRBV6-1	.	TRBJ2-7	CASSTRDRGYYEQYF
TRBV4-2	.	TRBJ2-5	CASSQRRTGGAETQYF
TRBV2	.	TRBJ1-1	CASKGQENTEAFF
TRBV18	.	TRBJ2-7	CASSPSRSSYEQYF
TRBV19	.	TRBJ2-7	CASSIFSGTSASSYEQYF
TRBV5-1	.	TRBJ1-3	CASSLEDSAGNTIYF